This T cell receptor beta chain was found in a study of T cells after yellow fever vaccination. Study as a whole: Where fractions had low cell numbers, libraries were prepared from them with the SMART-Seq v4 Ultra Low Input RNA kit.

CDR1 is SGHTA and CDR2 is FQGNSA in the germline V gene. The CDR3 sequence is 14 residues long. Trimming stripped 1 base from V and 4 bases from J, with 11 bases between. Generation of TCR cDNA used 5'RACE template switching (which added a universal primer site and UMIs). TCRdb re-called the 5' RACE reads with MiXCR, one entry per CDR3 protein. The repertoire holds hundreds of thousands of distinct CDR3 sequences, with under 25% as singletons. This clonotype was detected only once. The sample here was PBMCs, taken 15 days after the yellow fever booster vaccination. This chain uses TRBV7-2 with TRBJ2-7; D gene uncertain. This TCR came from a man aged 25-40 years who received the YFV17D yellow fever vaccine. The CDR3 is CASSLGIAEYEQYF. DNA of the CDR3: TGTGCCAGCAGCTTAGGGATAGCCGAATACGAGCAGTACTTC.